This TCR beta chain is drawn from a study of OX40 agonist ivuxolimab in advanced cancers. TCRdb keeps only in-frame clones here, not all; method: immunoSEQ multiplex PCR. The data show about 91,000 clones, 80% to 90% seen once. The clonotype comes from an adult with an advanced solid tumor such as melanoma, head and neck, liver or kidney cancer. This specimen consisted of CD4+ or CD8+ T cells sorted from blood, obtained in a trial of the OX40 agonist ivuxolimab.

CDR3 nucleotides: TGCGCCAGCAGCGTGGACAGATCCTCCTACGAGCAGTACTTC. Translation: CASSVDRSSYEQYF. The chain recombines TRBV5-1 with TRBJ2-7; TRBD1 is a possible D gene (6 bases). V was trimmed by 4 bases and J by 0 bases, leaving 11 bases between them. CDR3 length: 14 residues. CDR1 and CDR2 from the germline V gene are SGHRS and YFSETQ.